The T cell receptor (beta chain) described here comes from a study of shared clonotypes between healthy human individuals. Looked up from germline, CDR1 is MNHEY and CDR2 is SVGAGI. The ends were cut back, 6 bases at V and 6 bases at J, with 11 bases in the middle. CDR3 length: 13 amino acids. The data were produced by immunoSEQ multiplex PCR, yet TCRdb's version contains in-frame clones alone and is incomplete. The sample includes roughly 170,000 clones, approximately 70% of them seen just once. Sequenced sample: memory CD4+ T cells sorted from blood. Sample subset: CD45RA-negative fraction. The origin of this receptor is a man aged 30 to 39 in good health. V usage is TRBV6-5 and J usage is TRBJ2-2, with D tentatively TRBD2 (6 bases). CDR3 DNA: TGTGCCAGCAGCCCGGGAGTGTCCGGGGAGCTGTTTTTT. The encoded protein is CASSPGVSGELFF.